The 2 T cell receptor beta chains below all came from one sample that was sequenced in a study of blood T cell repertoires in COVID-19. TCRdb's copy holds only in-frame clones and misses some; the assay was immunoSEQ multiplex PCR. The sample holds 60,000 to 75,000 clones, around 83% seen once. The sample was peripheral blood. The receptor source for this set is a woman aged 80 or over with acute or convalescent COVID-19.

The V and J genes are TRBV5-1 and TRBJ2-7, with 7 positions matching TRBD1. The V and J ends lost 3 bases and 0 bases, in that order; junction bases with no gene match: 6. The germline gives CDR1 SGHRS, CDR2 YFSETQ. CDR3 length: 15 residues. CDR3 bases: TGCGCCAGCAGCTCCGGGACAGCATCCTCCTACGAGCAGTACTTC. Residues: CASSSGTASSYEQYF.

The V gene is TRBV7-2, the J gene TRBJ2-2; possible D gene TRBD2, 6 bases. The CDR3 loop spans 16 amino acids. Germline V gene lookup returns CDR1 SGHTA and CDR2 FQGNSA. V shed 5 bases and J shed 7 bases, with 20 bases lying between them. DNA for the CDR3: TGTGCCAGCAGCAAACTACTAGCACGTGGCGTCGGGGAGCTGTTTTTT. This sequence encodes CASSKLLARGVGELFF. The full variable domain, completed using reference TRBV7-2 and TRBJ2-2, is GAGVSQSPSNKVTEKGKDVELRCDPISGHTALYWYRQSLGQGLEFLIYFQGNSAPDKSGLPSDRFSAERTGGSVSTLTIQRTQQEDSAVYLCASSKLLARGVGELFFGEGSRLTVL.